This T cell receptor (beta chain) was retrieved from a study of blood T cell repertoires in COVID-19. Looking at the study overall: Some COVID-19 samples were acute and others convalescent; all came from the United States, Italy and Spain.

TCRdb's copy holds only in-frame clones and misses some; the assay was immunoSEQ multiplex PCR. The sample yields roughly 50,000 clones, over 70% seen once. The CDR3 consists of 14 residues. Germline V gene sequence: CDR1 SSHAT, CDR2 FNYEAQ (reference sequence). To note about this clone: At one end the junction does not follow the germline gene, possibly because of a read error.

This TCR was sampled from a human donor with active or convalescent COVID-19. The donor label of this sample is uncertain. What was sequenced was peripheral blood. The chain combines TRBV7-7 with TRBJ2-2; the match to TRBD2 covers 10 bases. The CDR3, as DNA: TGTGCTAGCAGCCAGCGGGAGGGTAGCGGGGAGCTGTTTTTT. This sequence encodes CASSQREGSGELFF. Full variable domain (outside the CDR3, taken from reference TRBV7-7 and TRBJ2-2): GAGVSQSPRYKVTKRGQDVTLRCDPISSHATLYWYQQALGQGPEFLTYFNYEAQPDKSGLPSDRFSAERPEGSISTLTIQRTEQRDSAMYRCASSQREGSGELFFGEGSRLTVL.